The 29 T cell receptor beta chains in this list originate from one sample, sequenced in a study of T cell clones after liver transplantation. The protocol was immunoSEQ multiplex PCR, while the TCRdb copy is restricted to in-frame clones and leaves out a portion. The sample has tens of thousands of clones, roughly nine tenths seen once; the top ten hold under 15%. Sample: CD8+ T cells from blood, taken 12 months after liver transplant. The source of these receptors is a human patient who received a liver transplant. Some T cells may be transferred from the graft donor.

This chain links TRBV6-5 with TRBJ1-1, with D uncertain. V lost 0 bases, J lost 4 bases, and 12 bases lay in between. From germline, CDR1 is MNHEY and CDR2 SVGAGI. CDR3 length: 15 residues. The CDR3 spells CASSYSKLGGTEAFF. In DNA, the CDR3 is TGTGCCAGCAGTTACTCCAAGTTGGGTGGCACTGAAGCTTTCTTT.

The chain couples TRBV11-1 to TRBJ1-2; no clear D. The CDR3 runs 13 residues. Germline assignment: CDR1 SGHAT and CDR2 FQDESV (reference sequence). Trimming stripped 5 bases from V and 6 bases from J, with 13 bases between. In DNA, the CDR3 is TGTGCCAGCAGCACCACGCCACGACATGGCTACACCTTC. Translating gives CASSTTPRHGYTF.

The V and J genes are TRBV6-1 and TRBJ1-5; D might be TRBD1 (6 bases). This CDR3 has 13 residues. Germline CDR1 and CDR2: MNHNS and SASEGT. V gave up 5 bases and J gave up 6 bases, with 11 bases separating them. The CDR3 spells CASSSGEIQPQHF. DNA of the CDR3: TGTGCCAGCAGTTCAGGGGAGATTCAGCCCCAGCATTTT.

This sequence joins TRBV7-9 and TRBJ2-1, with TRBD1 matching over 9 bases. The CDR3 has 14 residues. The J segment lost 3 bases and the V segment lost 4 bases, leaving 1 base of the junction unmatched. Germline loops: CDR1 SEHNR, CDR2 FQNEAQ (reference sequence). Here the CDR3 DNA reads TGTGCCAGCAGCTCGGGACAGGGCTACAATGAGCAGTTCTTC. Residues: CASSSGQGYNEQFF.

The chain joins TRBV19 to TRBJ1-1; TRBD1 aligns across 10 bases. J was trimmed by 1 base and V by 5 bases; bases with no gene match: 7. The CDR3 is 16 residues long. CDR1 is LNHDA and CDR2 is SQIVND in the germline V gene (reference sequence). CDR3 nucleotides: TGTGCCAGTAGTGCGCGGGACAGGGGTAGGAACACTGAAGCTTTCTTT. Its protein product is CASSARDRGRNTEAFF.

The rearrangement joins TRBV2 to TRBJ2-7; D not resolved. The germline V gene encodes CDR1 SNHLY and CDR2 FYNNEI. Trimming took off 5 bases at V and 3 bases at J, with 8 bases between the two ends. The CDR3 has 12 residues. Here the CDR3 DNA reads TGTGCCAGCAGTCTACCCGACTACGAGCAGTACTTC. Its translation: CASSLPDYEQYF. The variable domain in full, completed from reference TRBV2 and TRBJ2-7, reads EPEVTQTPSHQVTQMGQEVILRCVPISNHLYFYWYRQILGQKVEFLVSFYNNEISEKSEIFDDQFSVERPDGSNFTLKIRSTKLEDSAMYFCASSLPDYEQYFGPGTRLTVT.

The V and J genes are TRBV7-8 and TRBJ2-4; 9 positions agree with TRBD1. Losses at the gene ends were 0 bases for V and 3 bases for J; bases not matched to a gene: 6. The CDR3 contains 17 residues. The V gene's germline CDR1 is SGHVS and CDR2 FQNEAQ. CDR3 nucleotide sequence: TGTGCCAGCAGCTTAGCCCGGGACAGGGACCTCAAAAACATTCAGTACTTC. It is translated as CASSLARDRDLKNIQYF.

The rearrangement joins TRBV4-1 to TRBJ1-1; D uncertain. Germline assignment: CDR1 MGHRA and CDR2 YSYEKL. CDR3 length equals 16 residues. V was shortened by 0 bases and J by 0 bases, with 11 bases between the two germline ends. The CDR3 reads CASSQEQNTMNTEAFF. CDR3 sequence (DNA): TGCGCCAGCAGCCAAGAACAGAATACTATGAACACTGAAGCTTTCTTT.

The rearrangement links TRBV4-1 to TRBJ2-1; D perhaps matches TRBD2 (6 bases). The ends were cut back, 1 base at V and 8 bases at J, with 15 bases in the middle. The CDR3 is 15 residues long. Germline V gene lookup returns CDR1 MGHRA and CDR2 YSYEKL. The CDR3 is CASSQGSSGVYEQFF. DNA of the CDR3: TGCGCCAGCAGCCAAGGGAGTAGCGGTGTCTATGAGCAGTTCTTC.

The gene calls are TRBV9 and TRBJ2-1, with 8 nucleotides matching TRBD1. This CDR3 has 13 amino acids. The V segment lost 3 bases and the J segment 10 bases; nucleotides outside the gene matches: 6. The germline CDR1 and CDR2 sequences are SGDLS and YYNGEE. The CDR3 spells CASSEDRGREQFF. CDR3 bases: TGTGCCAGCAGCGAAGACAGGGGACGGGAGCAGTTCTTC.

The table lists this clone with a few counts. It may be a read error: a sequence one base away is much more abundant. The gene calls are TRBV11-2 and TRBJ2-7, with no clear D. Trimming shortened V by 3 bases and J by 2 bases, and 8 bases separated the two germline ends. Germline assignment: CDR1 SGHAT and CDR2 FQNNGV. This CDR3 has 13 residues. The CDR3 DNA reads TGTGCCAGCAGCTTTAGCAGGCCCTACGAGCAGTACTTC. This translates into CASSFSRPYEQYF.

The chain carries TRBV27 and TRBJ1-1, with 7 positions matching TRBD1. Germline CDR1 and CDR2: MNHEY and SMNVEV (reference sequence). The CDR3 loop spans 13 amino acids. J was trimmed by 5 bases and V by 8 bases; bases with no gene match: 8. CDR3 sequence: CASAYPGGTEAFF. DNA of the CDR3: TGTGCCAGCGCCTATCCAGGGGGAACTGAAGCTTTCTTT.

The chain joins TRBV6-5 to TRBJ1-3; no clear D gene. V gave up 2 bases and J gave up 0 bases, with 5 bases separating them. The CDR3 runs to 14 residues. The germline gives CDR1 MNHEY, CDR2 SVGAGI. The CDR3 loop is CASSYGISGNTIYF. CDR3 in DNA: TGTGCCAGCAGTTACGGTATCTCTGGAAACACCATATATTTT.

This clone was counted once. The V and J genes are TRBV11-2 and TRBJ2-3; 12 bases are a match to TRBD2. V lost 3 bases, J lost 4 bases, and 2 bases stayed unmatched. CDR3 length: 15 residues. Germline V CDR1 and CDR2: SGHAT, FQNNGV. The CDR3 DNA is TGTGCCAGCAGCTTTTCTAGCGGGAGGGCAGATACGCAGTATTTT. Translation: CASSFSSGRADTQYF.

The rearrangement uses TRBV7-9 and TRBJ2-3, with no clear D. The V end was cut by 5 bases, the J end by 1 base, with 10 bases between. This CDR3 is 14 amino acids long. Germline V gene lookup returns CDR1 SEHNR and CDR2 FQNEAQ (reference sequence). This CDR3 reads CASSLVAGTDTQYF. The DNA for the CDR3 is TGTGCCAGCAGCCTAGTGGCAGGCACAGATACGCAGTATTTT.

This clone was picked up a small number of times. The chain has TRBV7-9 and TRBJ2-3, with a weak D call TRBD2 (6 bases). The germline CDR1 and CDR2 sequences are SEHNR and FQNEAQ (reference sequence). V was trimmed by 1 base and J by 5 bases, leaving 19 bases between them. This CDR3 comprises 17 residues. CDR3 nucleotides: TGTGCCAGCAGCTTAGGGTGGGGAACGCGGGATGGAGATACGCAGTATTTT. It specifies CASSLGWGTRDGDTQYF.

The chain employs TRBV5-5 and TRBJ2-7, with 9 bases lining up with TRBD1. Trimming cost V 3 bases and J 5 bases; bases outside gene matches: 3. This CDR3 comprises 13 residues. Germline values: CDR1 SGHKS, CDR2 YYEKEE (reference sequence). The CDR3 is CASSSGTGNEQYF. As DNA, the CDR3 is TGTGCCAGCAGCTCCGGGACAGGGAACGAGCAGTACTTC.

The chain carries TRBV7-3 and TRBJ2-7; 8 bases match TRBD2. The V and J ends lost 0 bases and 4 bases, in that order; junction bases with no gene match: 5. This CDR3 is built from 15 residues. Germline CDR1 is SGHTA and CDR2 is FQGTGA. The CDR3 is CASSLTAGVAYEQYF. In nucleotides, the CDR3 is TGTGCCAGCAGCTTAACAGCGGGAGTAGCGTACGAGCAGTACTTC.

This clone was found once. The chain carries TRBV5-1 and TRBJ2-1; D might be TRBD1 (6 bases). Germline CDR1 SGHRS, CDR2 YFSETQ. Trimming removed 4 bases at V and 7 bases at J, with 9 bases between. The CDR3 totals 12 residues. CDR3 coding DNA: TGCGCCAGCAGCGGGCAGGGGAATGAGCAGTTCTTC. It yields the protein CASSGQGNEQFF.

In nucleotides, the CDR3 is TGTGCCAGTAGTGAGCCGTCCCAGGGGAACACTGAAGCTTTCTTT. It specifies CASSEPSQGNTEAFF. The chain recombines TRBV19 with TRBJ1-1; D possibly corresponds to TRBD1 (5 bases). Trimming removed 5 bases at V and 1 base at J, with 14 bases between. Germline CDR1 is LNHDA and CDR2 is SQIVND (reference sequence). This CDR3 region has 15 residues.

V usage is TRBV13 and J usage is TRBJ2-5, with D perhaps matching TRBD1 (6 bases). The CDR3 sequence is 13 residues long. Between the trimmed V and J ends, which lost 7 bases and 5 bases, there was a span of 14 bases. CDR1 is PRHDT, CDR2 FYEKMQ, per germline (reference sequence). The CDR3 sequence is CASTFTGSETQYF. The CDR3 DNA is TGTGCCAGCACCTTTACAGGGTCGGAGACCCAGTACTTC.

This clone was recorded a few times. V and J are TRBV6-5 and TRBJ1-1, with a possible D match to TRBD1 (5 bases). The V end was cut by 2 bases, the J end by 1 base, with 8 bases between. Germline loops: CDR1 MNHEY, CDR2 SVGAGI. The CDR3 covers 14 residues. CDR3 residues: CASSYAGQNTEAFF. For the CDR3, the DNA is TGTGCCAGCAGTTACGCGGGGCAGAACACTGAAGCTTTCTTT.

V and J are TRBV19 and TRBJ1-1; possible D gene TRBD1, 6 bases. V lost 1 base, J lost 5 bases, and 11 bases lay in between. CDR3 length: 14 amino acids. CDR1 and CDR2 (germline): LNHDA, SQIVND (reference sequence). CDR3 nucleotides: TGTGCCAGTAGTATAGGTGGAGGGGGGACTGAAGCTTTCTTT. Amino acid sequence: CASSIGGGGTEAFF.

The chain joins TRBV15 to TRBJ1-2; 8 nucleotides match TRBD1. J was trimmed by 7 bases and V by 0 bases; bases with no gene match: 4. This CDR3 spans 14 amino acids. Germline V gene lookup returns CDR1 LNHNV and CDR2 YYDKDF (reference sequence). CDR3 region: CATSREGQGGGYTF. In DNA form, the CDR3 reads TGTGCCACCAGCAGAGAAGGACAGGGTGGTGGCTACACCTTC.

A few counts support this clone. One base separates it from a far larger clone, so it is likely a read error. The same CDR3 arises from other DNA sequences in this sample as well. The chain uses TRBV7-9 and TRBJ2-1, with 8 bases fitting TRBD2. J was trimmed by 8 bases and V by 5 bases; bases with no gene match: 17. The germline V gene encodes CDR1 SEHNR and CDR2 FQNEAQ (reference sequence). CDR3 size: 17 residues. CDR3 region: CASSHIARAGARDEQFF. The CDR3 nucleotides read TGTGCCAGCAGCCACATTGCCAGAGCGGGAGCTAGAGATGAGCAGTTCTTC.

The gene calls are TRBV4-1 and TRBJ2-7; D possibly corresponds to TRBD2 (5 bases). Germline V gives CDR1 MGHRA, CDR2 YSYEKL. Trimming pared 1 base from V and 4 bases from J, leaving 11 bases between. The CDR3 is 14 residues long. The CDR3 sequence: CASSQVGSVYEQYF. The DNA for the CDR3 is TGCGCCAGCAGCCAAGTGGGTAGCGTGTACGAGCAGTACTTC.

The J gene is TRBJ1-2, the V gene TRBV4-1; D not resolved. CDR1 and CDR2 from the germline V gene are MGHRA and YSYEKL. V shed 3 bases and J shed 10 bases, with 12 bases lying between them. CDR3 length: 12 amino acids. Here the CDR3 reads CASSHGPRDYTF. The CDR3 nucleotides are TGCGCCAGCAGCCACGGGCCCCGGGACTACACCTTC.

The chain is built from TRBV28 and TRBJ2-1; no reliable D call. CDR3 length: 15 residues. V shed 5 bases and J shed 1 base, with 12 bases lying between them. CDR1 is MDHEN, CDR2 SYDVKM, per germline. The CDR3 is CASSPPGSSYNEQFF. CDR3 bases: TGTGCCAGCAGTCCCCCAGGTTCGTCCTACAATGAGCAGTTCTTC. Full variable domain (missing parts from reference TRBV28 and TRBJ2-1): DVKVTQSSRYLVKRTGEKVFLECVQDMDHENMFWYRQDPGLGLRLIYFSYDVKMKEKGDIPEGYSVSREKKERFSLILESASTNQTSMYLCASSPPGSSYNEQFFGPGTRLTVL.

This chain connects TRBV7-9 to TRBJ2-7, with 9 nucleotides matching TRBD2. The CDR3 loop spans 15 amino acids. Germline V gene lookup returns CDR1 SEHNR and CDR2 FQNEAQ (reference sequence). Trimming took 1 base from V and 4 from J; bases not matched to a gene: 5. CDR3 amino acids: CASSLGSGSGYEQYF. The CDR3 nucleotides read TGTGCCAGCAGCTTAGGTAGCGGGAGTGGGTACGAGCAGTACTTC.